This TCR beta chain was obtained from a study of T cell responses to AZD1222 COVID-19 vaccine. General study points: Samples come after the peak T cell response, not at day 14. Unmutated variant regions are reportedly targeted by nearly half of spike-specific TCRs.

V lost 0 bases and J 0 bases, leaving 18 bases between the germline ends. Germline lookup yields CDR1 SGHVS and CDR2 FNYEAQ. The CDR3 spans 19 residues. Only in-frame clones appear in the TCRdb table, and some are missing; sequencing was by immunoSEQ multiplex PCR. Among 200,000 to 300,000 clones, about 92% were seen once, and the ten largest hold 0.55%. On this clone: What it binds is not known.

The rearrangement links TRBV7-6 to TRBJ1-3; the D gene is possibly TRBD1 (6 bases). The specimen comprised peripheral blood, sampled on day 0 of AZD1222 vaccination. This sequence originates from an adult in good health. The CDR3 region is CASSLALRGQWSSGNTIYF. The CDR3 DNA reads TGTGCCAGCAGCTTAGCGTTGAGGGGACAATGGAGCTCTGGAAACACCATATATTTT.